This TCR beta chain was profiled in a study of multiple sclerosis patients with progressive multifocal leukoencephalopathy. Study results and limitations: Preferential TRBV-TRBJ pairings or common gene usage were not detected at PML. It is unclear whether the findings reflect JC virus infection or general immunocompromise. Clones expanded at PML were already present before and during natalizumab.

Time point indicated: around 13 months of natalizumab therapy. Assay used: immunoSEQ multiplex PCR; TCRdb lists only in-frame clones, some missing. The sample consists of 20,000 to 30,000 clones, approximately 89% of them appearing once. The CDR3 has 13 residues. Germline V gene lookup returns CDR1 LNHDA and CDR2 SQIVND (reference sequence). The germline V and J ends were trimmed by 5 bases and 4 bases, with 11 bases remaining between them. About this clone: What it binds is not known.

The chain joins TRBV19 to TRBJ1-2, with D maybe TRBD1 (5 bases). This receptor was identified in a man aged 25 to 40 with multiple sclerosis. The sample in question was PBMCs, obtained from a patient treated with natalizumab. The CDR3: CASSPPGSYGYTF. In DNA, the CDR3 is TGTGCCAGTAGTCCCCCAGGGAGCTATGGCTACACCTTC.